Presented here are 25 T cell receptor beta chains from one specimen sequenced in a study of Graves' ophthalmopathy and Graves' hyperthyroidism. Researchers took RNA transcripts and amplified TCR beta CDR3 regions from them. Following a first-round RT-PCR that used HTBI primers, a second-round multiplex PCR was carried out. A single record per CDR3 protein comes from TCRdb applying MiXCR to the multiplex PCR reads. The sample records about 740,000 distinct CDR3 sequences, 35% to 50% being singletons. The sequenced material came from peripheral blood. The receptors here all came from an adult man with Graves' ophthalmopathy.

This clonotype was found many times. The chain links TRBV15 to TRBJ1-5; D gene unclear. Germline assignment: CDR1 LNHNV and CDR2 YYDKDF (reference sequence). The CDR3 is 16 residues long. Deletions cut 0 bases from V and 3 bases from J, with 12 bases between. This chain's CDR3 is CATSRDPWQDNQPQHF. CDR3 bases: TGTGCCACCAGCAGAGATCCCTGGCAGGACAATCAGCCCCAGCATTTT.

This clonotype came up a few times. A junction boundary mismatches the germline segment, possibly from a read error. The gene calls are TRBV24-1 and TRBJ1-5, with unresolved D. CDR1 and CDR2 (germline): KGHDR, SFDVKD. There are 14 residues in the CDR3. In DNA, the CDR3 is TGTGCCAGCAGTTACTACGGTGGGGATCAGCCCCAGCATTTT. It codes for CASSYYGGDQPQHF.

This clonotype was counted between two and nine times. This chain joins TRBV3-1 and TRBJ1-5, with a possible D match to TRBD1 (5 bases). The germline V and J ends were trimmed by 4 bases and 6 bases, with 16 bases remaining between them. The CDR3 runs 15 residues. Germline assignment: CDR1 LGHDT and CDR2 YNNKEL (reference sequence). DNA of the CDR3: TGTGCCAGCAGCCCTGGTGAGGGGAGCGGTCAGCCCCAGCATTTT. Encoded protein: CASSPGEGSGQPQHF.

This chain joins TRBV7-9 and TRBJ1-1; 7 bases match TRBD1. V lost 2 bases, J lost 1 base, and 13 bases stayed unmatched. This CDR3 contains 18 residues. The germline CDR1 and CDR2 sequences are SEHNR and FQNEAQ (reference sequence). The CDR3 here is CASSLPLSQTGKNTEAFF. In nucleotides, the CDR3 is TGTGCCAGCAGCTTACCCCTGTCCCAGACAGGGAAGAACACTGAAGCTTTCTTT.

V is TRBV20-1 and J is TRBJ1-5; D not certain. Germline V CDR1 and CDR2: DFQATT, SNEGSKA (reference sequence). Trimming took off 4 bases at V and 3 bases at J, with 13 bases between the two ends. The CDR3 is 14 amino acids. The CDR3 DNA sequence: TGCAGTGCTACCCCTGGACGGTACAATCAGCCCCAGCATTTT. This translates into CSATPGRYNQPQHF.

The V call is TRBV2, the J call TRBJ2-7; perhaps TRBD1 as D (6 bases). There are 14 residues in the CDR3. Germline lookup yields CDR1 SNHLY and CDR2 FYNNEI. Trimming removed 6 bases from V and 6 bases from J, with 18 bases in between. The CDR3 reads CASSAGQLRFEQYF. The CDR3 DNA follows: TGTGCCAGCAGCGCCGGACAGTTGAGGTTCGAGCAGTACTTC.

This clonotype was seen at least ten times. CDR3 protein: CASSGGMRAEKLFF. The CDR3 DNA reads as TGTGCCAGCAGCGGGGGTATGAGGGCGGAAAAACTGTTTTTT. The chain has TRBV2 and TRBJ1-4; D may be TRBD1 (5 bases). Trimming shortened V by 6 bases and J by 8 bases, and 16 bases separated the two germline ends. This CDR3 comprises 14 residues. Germline V CDR1 and CDR2: SNHLY, FYNNEI.

The V call is TRBV5-1, the J call TRBJ2-7, with a tentative D call TRBD1 (5 bases). Germline loops: CDR1 SGHRS, CDR2 YFSETQ. The CDR3 contains 16 residues. V shed 0 bases and J shed 3 bases, with 16 bases lying between them. CDR3 sequence reads: CASSLDSAQGFYEQYF. CDR3 DNA sequence: TGCGCCAGCAGCTTGGATTCCGCTCAGGGATTCTACGAGCAGTACTTC.

The chain recombines TRBV20-1 with TRBJ1-2; D gene unclear. Germline CDR1 reads DFQATT; CDR2 reads SNEGSKA (reference sequence). The V gene lost 2 bases and the J gene lost 3 bases, with 13 bases spanning the gap. CDR3 length: 14 residues. This chain's CDR3 is CSARHSGRDYGYTF. CDR3 coding DNA: TGCAGTGCTAGACATTCCGGGAGGGACTATGGCTACACCTTC.

This chain joins TRBV10-2 and TRBJ2-7; a possible D gene is TRBD2 (6 bases). CDR1 and CDR2 from the germline V gene are WSHSY and SAAADI. The CDR3 is 19 amino acids. The germline V and J ends were trimmed by 6 bases and 6 bases, with 33 bases remaining between them. In DNA form, the CDR3 reads TGCGCCAGCAGCCAAGACTTGCCGGACCGAGTCCGGAGGGTCTCCGAGCAGTACTTC. Translated, it gives CASSQDLPDRVRRVSEQYF.

V gene TRBV11-2 combines with J gene TRBJ1-5, with D possibly matching TRBD1 (6 bases). The CDR3 sequence is 15 residues long. V was trimmed by 1 base and J by 3 bases, leaving 10 bases between them. Germline lookup yields CDR1 SGHAT and CDR2 FQNNGV. CDR3 loop: CASSLGRGDNQPQHF. The CDR3 nucleotides are TGTGCCAGCAGCTTAGGCAGGGGCGACAATCAGCCCCAGCATTTT.

The chain employs TRBV24-1 and TRBJ2-7; weak D call: TRBD2 (7 bases). The CDR3 covers 15 residues. V lost 11 bases, J lost 3 bases, and 22 bases lay in between. Germline lookup yields CDR1 KGHDR and CDR2 SFDVKD. CDR3 DNA sequence: TGTGCCAGCAACACACCGGCGGGGGCGGTCTACGAGCAGTACTTC. Protein product: CASNTPAGAVYEQYF.

At least ten counts were recorded for this clonotype. This chain joins TRBV7-6 and TRBJ2-7; no clear D gene. This CDR3 region has 11 residues. The germline V gene encodes CDR1 SGHVS and CDR2 FNYEAQ. Deletions cut 1 base from V and 7 bases from J, with 5 bases between. CDR3 nucleotide sequence: TGTGCCAGCAGCTTAGGGTTAGAGCAGTACTTC. The encoded protein is CASSLGLEQYF.

This clonotype showed up just a few times. The V gene is TRBV7-2, the J gene TRBJ1-6; tentative D call: TRBD1 (6 bases). This CDR3 is 15 amino acids long. Germline CDR1 reads SGHTA; CDR2 reads FQGNSA. The V end was cut by 1 base, the J end by 10 bases, with 14 bases between. CDR3 amino acids: CASSLGWGAGSPLHF. The CDR3 DNA is TGTGCCAGCAGCTTAGGTTGGGGGGCAGGGTCACCCCTCCACTTT.

This clonotype was recorded a few times. J is TRBJ1-2 and V is TRBV7-9; the D gene is possibly TRBD1 (6 bases). Germline V gene sequence: CDR1 SEHNR, CDR2 FQNEAQ (reference sequence). This CDR3 spans 14 amino acids. The V end lost 6 bases, the J end lost 3 bases, and 14 bases lay between the germline ends. CDR3 residues: CASRAFGQYYGYTF. The CDR3 region has the DNA TGTGCCAGCAGAGCCTTTGGACAGTACTATGGCTACACCTTC.

The chain uses TRBV20-1 and TRBJ2-5, with TRBD2 as a possible D gene (6 bases). The CDR3 is 14 residues long. Between the trimmed V and J ends, which lost 3 bases and 5 bases, there was a span of 16 bases. CDR1 DFQATT and CDR2 SNEGSKA come from the germline V gene (reference sequence). CDR3 loop: CSASRLAFGETQYF. Here the CDR3 DNA reads TGCAGTGCTAGTCGGCTAGCGTTCGGGGAGACCCAGTACTTC.

This clonotype has more than one count but fewer than ten. This rearrangement joins TRBV12-5 to TRBJ1-1; D not certain. Germline lookup yields CDR1 LGHNT and CDR2 FRNRAP. V dropped 1 base and J dropped 1 base, with 1 base sitting between them. This CDR3 has 12 amino acids. The CDR3 reads CASGLENTEAFF. The CDR3 DNA follows: TGTGCTAGTGGTTTGGAGAACACTGAAGCTTTCTTT.

The chain is built from TRBV10-3 and TRBJ2-7, with no clear D. The CDR3 consists of 11 residues. The V end was cut by 10 bases, the J end by 7 bases, with 14 bases between. Germline V lookup: CDR1 ENHRY, CDR2 SYGVKD. CDR3 nucleotide sequence: TGTGCCAGCAGCCCCAACTCGGAGCAGTACTTC. Its protein product is CASSPNSEQYF.

CDR3 in amino acids: CASSFSGSGLETQYF. CDR3 nucleotides: TGTGCCAGCAGCTTCTCCGGAAGCGGCTTGGAGACCCAGTACTTC. The chain employs TRBV5-6 and TRBJ2-5; D possibly corresponds to TRBD2 (5 bases). The CDR3 runs 15 residues. Germline V gene data show CDR1 as SGHDT and CDR2 as YYEEEE. The V end was cut by 2 bases, the J end by 5 bases, with 16 bases between.

This clonotype was counted at least ten times. The chain employs TRBV20-1 and TRBJ1-2; 10 bases fit TRBD1. The CDR3 consists of 13 residues. V was clipped by 3 bases and J by 5 bases; unmatched bases: 3. CDR1 is DFQATT and CDR2 is SNEGSKA in the germline V gene (reference sequence). Here the CDR3 reads CSARTGGNYGYTF. CDR3 in DNA: TGCAGTGCTAGGACAGGGGGCAATTATGGCTACACCTTC.

This clonotype was found many times. J is TRBJ1-2 and V is TRBV29-1; 8 bases line up with TRBD1. Losses at the gene ends were 3 bases for V and 8 bases for J; bases not matched to a gene: 14. Germline V gene lookup returns CDR1 SQVTM and CDR2 ANQGSEA. The CDR3 consists of 15 residues. Here the CDR3 reads CSVDSRTGLFTGYTF. In DNA form, the CDR3 reads TGCAGCGTTGACAGCCGGACAGGGTTATTTACCGGCTACACCTTC.

As for this clonotype: This may come from a read error, since a much larger clone is one base off. The chain is built from TRBV11-1 and TRBJ1-2; D gene ambiguous. The germline CDR1 and CDR2 sequences are SGHAT and FQDESV (reference sequence). The CDR3 runs to 15 residues. CDR3 coding DNA: TGTGCCAGCAGCTCCGACGGCCGAATAAACTATAGCTACACCTTC. Translating it yields CASSSDGRINYSYTF.

This clonotype was observed a few times. The chain is built from TRBV9 and TRBJ1-3; D ambiguous. CDR3 length: 16 residues. Deletions cut 3 bases from V and 1 base from J, with 14 bases between. Germline V gene data show CDR1 as SGDLS and CDR2 as YYNGEE. CDR3 protein: CASSGEGGLSGNTIYF. The CDR3 DNA sequence: TGTGCCAGCAGCGGAGAGGGAGGTCTTTCTGGAAACACCATATATTTT.

The chain links TRBV11-2 to TRBJ2-6, with 8 bases fitting TRBD2. Germline assignment: CDR1 SGHAT and CDR2 FQNNGV. This CDR3 region has 16 residues. The trim removed 3 bases at V and 4 bases at J, leaving 5 bases unmatched. The CDR3 sequence is CASSFSGELGANVLTF. The CDR3 nucleotides read TGTGCCAGCAGCTTTAGCGGGGAATTGGGGGCCAACGTCCTGACTTTC.

The chain uses TRBV7-2 and TRBJ2-5, with D unclear. The CDR3 runs to 16 residues. V was trimmed by 5 bases and J by 2 bases, leaving 18 bases between them. Germline V gene lookup returns CDR1 SGHTA and CDR2 FQGNSA. The CDR3 region is CASSPNVTIFQETQYF. In DNA form, the CDR3 reads TGTGCCAGCAGCCCTAACGTGACAATCTTTCAAGAGACCCAGTACTTC.